What follows are 5 T cell receptor beta chains derived from one specimen sequenced in a study of T cell responses to AZD1222 COVID-19 vaccine. TCRdb's table, derived via immunoSEQ multiplex PCR, lists solely in-frame clones and lacks some. Of more than 100,000 clones in the sample, over 75% were seen once. Specimen: peripheral blood, collected on day 0 of AZD1222 vaccination. The source is an adult in good health.

The table lists this clone with a count of one. The rearrangement joins TRBV19 to TRBJ1-1, with TRBD1 as a possible D gene (6 bases). Trimming removed 5 bases from V and 4 bases from J, with 14 bases in between. Germline values: CDR1 LNHDA, CDR2 SQIVND (reference sequence). The CDR3 consists of 14 residues. CDR3 protein: CASSVQQGVTEAFF. CDR3 nucleotide sequence: TGTGCCAGTAGTGTGCAACAGGGCGTCACTGAAGCTTTCTTT. The full variable domain, rest sourced from reference TRBV19 and TRBJ1-1, is DGGITQSPKYLFRKEGQNVTLSCEQNLNHDAMYWYRQDPGQGLRLIYYSQIVNDFQKGDIAEGYSVSREKKESFPLTVTSAQKNPTAFYLCASSVQQGVTEAFFGQGTRLTVV.

J is TRBJ2-3 and V is TRBV2; 9 nucleotides align to TRBD1. CDR1 and CDR2 from the germline V gene are SNHLY and FYNNEI. The trim removed 6 bases at V and 2 bases at J, leaving 6 bases unmatched. CDR3 length equals 15 residues. Here the CDR3 reads CASSGTGLITDTQYF. The DNA for the CDR3 is TGTGCCAGCAGCGGGACAGGGTTAATCACAGATACGCAGTATTTT.

The chain employs TRBV14 and TRBJ1-1; D perhaps matches TRBD1 (5 bases). Trimming pared 2 bases from V and 5 bases from J, leaving 15 bases between. This CDR3 has 15 amino acids. Germline V gene data show CDR1 as SGHDN and CDR2 as FVKESK. CDR3 residues: CASSQNLGPWTEAFF. CDR3 DNA sequence: TGTGCCAGCAGCCAAAATCTGGGGCCATGGACTGAAGCTTTCTTT.

This rearrangement joins TRBV18 to TRBJ1-2; 9 bases match TRBD1. CDR3 length: 14 residues. Germline V gene lookup returns CDR1 KGHSH and CDR2 LQKENI. Trimming took 6 bases from V and 2 from J; bases not matched to a gene: 4. The CDR3 loop reads CASSPGTGNYGYTF. The CDR3 DNA is TGTGCCAGCTCGCCTGGGACAGGGAACTATGGCTACACCTTC.

This chain uses TRBV5-8 with TRBJ2-7, with D tentatively TRBD1 or TRBD2 (6 bases each). Trimming stripped 4 bases from V and 1 base from J, with 18 bases between. The CDR3 is made up of 16 amino acids. Looked up from germline, CDR1 is SGHTS and CDR2 is YDEGEE. The DNA for the CDR3 is TGTGCCAGCAGCCGGGGGTTCGGGGGCGCGTCCTACGAGCAGTACTTC. Translation gives CASSRGFGGASYEQYF.